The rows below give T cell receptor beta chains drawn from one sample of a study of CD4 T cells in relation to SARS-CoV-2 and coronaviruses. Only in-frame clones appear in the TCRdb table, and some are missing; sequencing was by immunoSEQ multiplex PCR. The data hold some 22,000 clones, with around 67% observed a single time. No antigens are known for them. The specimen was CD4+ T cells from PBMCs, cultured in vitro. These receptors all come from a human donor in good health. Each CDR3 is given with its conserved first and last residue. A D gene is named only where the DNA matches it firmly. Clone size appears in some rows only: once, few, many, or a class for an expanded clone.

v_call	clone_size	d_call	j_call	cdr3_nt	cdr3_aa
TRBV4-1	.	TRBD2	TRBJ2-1	TGCGCCAGCAGCCAAGGCGGGAGCTCCTACAATGAGCAGTTCTTC	CASSQGGSSYNEQFF
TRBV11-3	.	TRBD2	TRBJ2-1	TGTGCCAGCAGCCCGCCAGGGACTAGCGGGAGAGATGAGCAGTTCTTC	CASSPPGTSGRDEQFF
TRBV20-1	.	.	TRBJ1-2	TGCAGTGCTTCCCAAGGTGGCTACACCTTC	CSASQGGYTF
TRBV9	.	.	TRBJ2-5	TGTGCCAGCAGCGTAGGCAAGCGGCAGTGGGAGACCCAGTACTTC	CASSVGKRQWETQYF
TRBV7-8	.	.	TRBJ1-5	TGTGCCAGCAGCCCCCTGGATAGCAATCAGCCCCAGCATTTT	CASSPLDSNQPQHF
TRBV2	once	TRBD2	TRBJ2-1	TGTGCCAGCAGAGTACGGGAGGGGGGCAATGAGCAGTTCTTC	CASRVREGGNEQFF
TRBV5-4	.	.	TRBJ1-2	TGTGCCAGCAGTTTGTGGGGGCGAAACTATGGCTACACCTTC	CASSLWGRNYGYTF
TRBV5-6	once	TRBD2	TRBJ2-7	TGTGCCAGCAGCCGATGGACTAGCGGGAGCTCTTACGAGCAGTACTTC	CASSRWTSGSSYEQYF
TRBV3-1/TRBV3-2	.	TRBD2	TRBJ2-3	TGTGCCAGCAGTTTCTCGGGAGGACCCACAGATACGCAGTATTTT	CASSFSGGPTDTQYF
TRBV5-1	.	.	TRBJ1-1	TGCGCCAGCAGCTTGGGGGGAGGCGAGGGGAAGAACACTGAAGCTTTCTTT	CASSLGGGEGKNTEAFF
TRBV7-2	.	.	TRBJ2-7	TGTGCCAGCAGCTTATCAGCGGAGCGATACGAGCAGTACTTC	CASSLSAERYEQYF
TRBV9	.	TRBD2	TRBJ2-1	TGTGCCAGCAGCGTAGGGAGCGGGAGGGCCGTTTTAAACAATGAGCAGTTCTTC	CASSVGSGRAVLNNEQFF
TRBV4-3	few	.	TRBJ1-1	TGCGCCAGCAGCCAGGGTAGCACCAAGAACACTGAAGCTTTCTTT	CASSQGSTKNTEAFF
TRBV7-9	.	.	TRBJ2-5	TGTGCCAGCAGCTCGAGGACGCGACAAGAGACCCAGTACTTC	CASSSRTRQETQYF